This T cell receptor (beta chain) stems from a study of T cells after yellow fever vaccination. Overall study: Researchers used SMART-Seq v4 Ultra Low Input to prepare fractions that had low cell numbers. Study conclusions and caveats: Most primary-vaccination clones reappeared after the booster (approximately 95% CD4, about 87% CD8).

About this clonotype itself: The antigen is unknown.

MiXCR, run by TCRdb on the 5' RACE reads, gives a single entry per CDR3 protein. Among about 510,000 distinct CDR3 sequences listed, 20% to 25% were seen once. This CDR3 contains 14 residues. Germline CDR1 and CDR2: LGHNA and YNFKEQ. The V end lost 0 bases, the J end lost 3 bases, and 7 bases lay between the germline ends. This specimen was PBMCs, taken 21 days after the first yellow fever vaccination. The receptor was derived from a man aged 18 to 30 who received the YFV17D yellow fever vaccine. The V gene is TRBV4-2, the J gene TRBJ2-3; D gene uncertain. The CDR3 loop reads CASSQDDQTDTQYF. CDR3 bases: TGTGCCAGCAGCCAAGACGACCAAACAGATACGCAGTATTTT.